A single sample is the source of the 22 T cell receptor beta chains below, sequenced in a study of T cells in tuberculosis. Clones were sequenced by immunoSEQ multiplex PCR, and TCRdb holds only the in-frame ones, with some missing. The sample consists of more than 45,000 clones, nearly 90% of them appearing once. Sorting used thawed, overnight-rested PBMC stained with anti-CD3, a viability dye and GMM-loaded CD1B tetramer. C32 glucose monomycolate from Rhodococcus equi was loaded onto the CD1B tetramers. The source material was CD1b-GMM tetramer-negative cells sorted from PBMCs. The source of these receptors is an adult woman with latent tuberculosis.

The chain couples TRBV4-1 to TRBJ2-1; the match to TRBD2 covers 12 bases. The CDR3 has 15 amino acids. Germline CDR1 reads MGHRA; CDR2 reads YSYEKL. Trimming removed 4 bases from V and 7 bases from J; junction bases left unmatched: 5. CDR3 sequence: CASSPLAGGRNEQFF. The CDR3 nucleotides are TGCGCCAGCAGCCCGCTAGCGGGGGGGCGGAATGAGCAGTTCTTC.

This clone was seen once. The V call is TRBV27, the J call TRBJ1-5; 7 bases fit TRBD1. V dropped 4 bases and J dropped 0; count of bases not matched to a gene: 9. The CDR3 length is 17 residues. Per germline, CDR1 MNHEY and CDR2 SMNVEV (reference sequence). CDR3 sequence reads: CASSSTTGKYSNQPQHF. CDR3 DNA: TGTGCCAGCAGTTCTACGACAGGGAAATATAGCAATCAGCCCCAGCATTTT.

V gene TRBV9 combines with J gene TRBJ1-1; 7 bases line up with TRBD1. Germline V gene data show CDR1 as SGDLS and CDR2 as YYNGEE. The junction had 8 bases not matched to a gene; V was cut back by 3 bases and J by 6 bases. The CDR3 contains 14 residues. In DNA, the CDR3 is TGTGCCAGCAGCGCAACCTACAGGGGCGCTGAAGCTTTCTTT. Residues: CASSATYRGAEAFF.

This clone occurred once. The rearrangement links TRBV18 to TRBJ1-5; D ambiguous. The CDR3 is 14 residues long. Germline values: CDR1 KGHSH, CDR2 LQKENI. Trimming left V 2 bases short and J 1 base short, with 6 bases between. In nucleotides, the CDR3 is TGTGCCAGCTCACCAAGCCGGAGCAATCAGCCCCAGCATTTT. Translating it yields CASSPSRSNQPQHF.

In its sample, this clone was seen once. The chain combines TRBV5-4 with TRBJ2-7, with TRBD1 matching over 7 bases. CDR1 SGHNT and CDR2 YYREEE come from the germline V gene (reference sequence). The trim removed 2 bases at V and 4 bases at J, leaving 9 bases unmatched. CDR3 length equals 15 residues. CDR3: CASSFPSTGFYEQYF. DNA of the CDR3: TGTGCCAGCAGCTTCCCTTCGACAGGGTTTTACGAGCAGTACTTC. The whole variable domain, remainder taken from reference TRBV5-4 and TRBJ2-7, is ETGVTQSPTHLIKTRGQQVTLRCSSQSGHNTVSWYQQALGQGPQFIFQYYREEENGRGNFPPRFSGLQFPNYSSELNVNALELDDSALYLCASSFPSTGFYEQYFGPGTRLTVT.

In this sample, this clone turned up a few times. V is TRBV7-9 and J is TRBJ2-7, with D tentatively TRBD1 (7 bases). Deletions cut 6 bases from V and 5 bases from J, with 14 bases between. CDR1 SEHNR and CDR2 FQNEAQ come from the germline V gene (reference sequence). The CDR3 has 13 residues. The CDR3 DNA follows: TGTGCCAGCAGGGGAGGACAGGCCCACGAGCAGTACTTC. Translating gives CASRGGQAHEQYF.

A single count supports this clone. The V call is TRBV27, the J call TRBJ1-2; a weak D match, TRBD1 (6 bases). The CDR3 is 13 residues long. Between the trimmed V and J ends, which lost 4 bases and 8 bases, there was a span of 14 bases. Germline V gene lookup returns CDR1 MNHEY and CDR2 SMNVEV (reference sequence). The CDR3 here is CASSSRRTVGYTF. CDR3 bases: TGTGCCAGCAGTTCTCGAAGGACAGTCGGCTACACCTTC.

The V call is TRBV2, the J call TRBJ1-4; a weak D match, TRBD1 (6 bases). Germline CDR1 reads SNHLY; CDR2 reads FYNNEI. The CDR3 spans 13 residues. Trimming took off 7 bases at V and 5 bases at J, with 11 bases between the two ends. CDR3 DNA: TGTGCCAGCAATTCAGGGGTAAATGAAAAACTGTTTTTT. Its protein is CASNSGVNEKLFF.

This clone was seen a handful of times. CDR3 bases: TGTGCCAGCAGCGTCAACCTAGCGTCGAACACCGGGGAGCTGTTTTTT. Its protein product is CASSVNLASNTGELFF. The genes are TRBV9 and TRBJ2-2; a possible D gene is TRBD2 (6 bases). The V gene's germline CDR1 is SGDLS and CDR2 YYNGEE. This CDR3 is 16 amino acids long. The V and J ends lost 2 bases and 0 bases respectively, with 11 bases between them.

This rearrangement joins TRBV7-2 to TRBJ2-2; D gene unclear. V gave up 0 bases and J gave up 6 bases, with 8 bases separating them. The CDR3 is made up of 14 amino acids. Germline V gene sequence: CDR1 SGHTA, CDR2 FQGNSA. The DNA for the CDR3 is TGTGCCAGCAGCTTAGCATCCGGGTCCGGGGAGCTGTTTTTT. Its protein product is CASSLASGSGELFF.

The J gene is TRBJ2-7, the V gene TRBV4-1; unclear D gene. V lost 1 base and J 1 base, leaving 14 bases between the germline ends. Germline V gene sequence: CDR1 MGHRA, CDR2 YSYEKL. The CDR3 is 16 amino acids. The CDR3 is CASSQGPNRQSYEQYF. The CDR3 nucleotides read TGCGCCAGCAGCCAAGGCCCCAACAGACAATCCTACGAGCAGTACTTC.

This clone was picked up one time. J is TRBJ2-3 and V is TRBV28; D gene uncertain. V shed 6 bases and J shed 0 bases, with 10 bases lying between them. Looked up from germline, CDR1 is MDHEN and CDR2 is SYDVKM. The CDR3 extends over 14 amino acids. DNA for the CDR3: TGTGCCAGCAGGGTGCAGATAAGCACAGATACGCAGTATTTT. Its protein is CASRVQISTDTQYF.

The chain joins TRBV28 to TRBJ2-1; D gene ambiguous. Germline CDR1 reads MDHEN; CDR2 reads SYDVKM. The CDR3 covers 15 residues. Deletions cut 3 bases from V and 9 bases from J, with 18 bases between. The CDR3 protein is CASSFYTPGFGEQFF. DNA of the CDR3: TGTGCCAGCAGTTTTTATACTCCGGGTTTTGGTGAGCAGTTCTTC.

The chain joins TRBV12-2 to TRBJ1-5. TRBV12-2 is a pseudogene locus. The CDR3 consists of 20 residues. The CDR3 coding sequence is TGTGCAAGTCGCTTAGTATATAGCGCAGCCGGAAAGTATAGCAATCAGCCCCAGCATTTT. The encoded protein is CASRLVYSAAGKYSNQPQHF.

The rearrangement uses TRBV2 and TRBJ1-3, with a weak D call TRBD1 (5 bases). The CDR3 loop spans 15 amino acids. Germline V lookup: CDR1 SNHLY, CDR2 FYNNEI. The V gene lost 6 bases and the J gene lost 2 bases, with 14 bases spanning the gap. The CDR3 sequence is CASRRNTGAGNTIYF. The CDR3, as DNA: TGTGCCAGCAGGCGGAATACAGGTGCTGGAAACACCATATATTTT.

The CDR3, as DNA: TGTGCCAGCAGCCAAGATTTAGGGCTAGCTTACGAGCAGTACTTC. It yields the protein CASSQDLGLAYEQYF. J is TRBJ2-7 and V is TRBV4-2; D might be TRBD2 (5 bases). The germline V and J ends were trimmed by 0 bases and 4 bases, with 13 bases remaining between them. The CDR3 spans 15 residues. Germline values: CDR1 LGHNA, CDR2 YNFKEQ.

The genes are TRBV7-2 and TRBJ2-3; TRBD2 matches at 11 bases. CDR1 is SGHTA, CDR2 FQGNSA, per germline. V lost 3 bases and J lost 2; bases outside the gene matches: 7. This CDR3 is built from 17 residues. The CDR3 DNA follows: TGTGCCAGCAGCTTCCTAGCGGGGGGCACTGCCACAGATACGCAGTATTTT. Protein sequence: CASSFLAGGTATDTQYF.

The chain joins TRBV28 to TRBJ1-2; D is ambiguous. Germline-derived CDR1 and CDR2 are MDHEN and SYDVKM. Trimming pared 2 bases from V and 5 bases from J, leaving 6 bases between. The CDR3 has 12 amino acids. In DNA form, the CDR3 reads TGTGCCAGCAGTTTACCTTATTATGGCTACACCTTC. It yields the protein CASSLPYYGYTF.

This chain uses TRBV4-3 with TRBJ1-2, with D possibly matching TRBD1 (5 bases). CDR1 and CDR2 (germline): LGHNA, YSLEER. Trimming removed 2 bases at V and 4 bases at J, with 17 bases between. CDR3 length: 16 residues. For the CDR3, the DNA is TGCGCCAGCAGCCAATCCCCAAGGACACAAGTCTATGGCTACACCTTC. It specifies CASSQSPRTQVYGYTF.

The V and J genes are TRBV27 and TRBJ1-5; D possibly corresponds to TRBD1 (5 bases). V was pared by 2 bases and J by 5 bases, with 13 bases between. In germline, CDR1 is MNHEY, CDR2 SMNVEV (reference sequence). This CDR3 contains 15 residues. CDR3 sequence (DNA): TGTGCCAGCAGTTTAGGCTTTATAGGGGATCAGCCCCAGCATTTT. As protein: CASSLGFIGDQPQHF.

This chain links TRBV2 with TRBJ2-7; D is undetermined. The CDR3 totals 16 residues. V was cut by 6 bases and J by 0 bases, with 18 bases left in between. Germline V gives CDR1 SNHLY, CDR2 FYNNEI. The CDR3 DNA reads as TGTGCCAGCAGGGAAATTTCCAGGCACCACTCCTACGAGCAGTACTTC. As protein: CASREISRHHSYEQYF. The full variable domain, rest sourced from reference TRBV2 and TRBJ2-7, is EPEVTQTPSHQVTQMGQEVILRCVPISNHLYFYWYRQILGQKVEFLVSFYNNEISEKSEIFDDQFSVERPDGSNFTLKIRSTKLEDSAMYFCASREISRHHSYEQYFGPGTRLTVT.

The chain links TRBV6-1 to TRBJ1-1; 9 nucleotides align to TRBD1. The germline V gene encodes CDR1 MNHNS and CDR2 SASEGT. This CDR3 region has 14 residues. V was clipped by 8 bases and J by 5 bases; unmatched bases: 9. The CDR3 sequence is CASGHGTGWTEAFF. The CDR3 DNA is TGTGCCAGCGGTCACGGGACAGGGTGGACTGAAGCTTTCTTT.